The clone carrying this TCR beta chain was seen only a few times. What it binds is unknown. This entry is derived from a study of blood T cells in healthy people across ages. Study observations and caveats: Age showed a roughly linear inverse relationship with TCR beta diversity per million T cells. PBMCs went unsorted, and a conclusive naive versus antigen-experienced comparison was therefore prevented. With donor CMV status unknown, expanded clonotype changes were possibly confounded.

Germline CDR1 and CDR2: KGHSH and LQKENI. Trimming removed 0 bases from V and 6 bases from J, with 6 bases in between. This CDR3 is built from 13 residues. A J-beta primer mix and a sample-barcoded 5' primer were used in a second PCR of roughly 6 to 11 cycles. Each TCR beta cDNA got a 12-nucleotide random molecular identifier. Each CDR3 protein is one row after TCRdb ran MiXCR on the 5' RACE reads. Of about 780,000 distinct CDR3 sequences listed, 55% to 65% were seen once; the top ten hold around a quarter. Sequenced sample: blood. This TCR was sampled from a man aged 25 to 45 in good health. The V and J genes are TRBV18 and TRBJ2-1; D gene ambiguous. CDR3 residues: CASSPPTSNEQFF. The CDR3 nucleotides are TGTGCCAGCTCACCACCAACCTCCAATGAGCAGTTCTTC.